This entry concerns a single T cell receptor (beta chain). The data were obtained in a study of shared clonotypes between healthy human individuals. Deep-level settings were used for running the assay. TCRdb's copy holds only in-frame clones and misses some; the assay was immunoSEQ multiplex PCR. The sample includes roughly 850,000 clones, 90% to 98% of them seen just once. Naive CD8 isolation took CD45RO-negative cells positively selected for CCR7 and excluded terminally differentiated effector memory CD45RA+ cells. The CDR3 covers 13 residues. Per germline, CDR1 LNHDA and CDR2 SQIVND (reference sequence). The germline V and J ends were trimmed by 3 bases and 3 bases, with 8 bases remaining between them.

The sequenced sample was naive CD8+ T cells sorted from blood. The clonotype originates from a man aged 25-40 years in good health. The gene calls are TRBV19 and TRBJ1-2; TRBD1 might be the D (6 bases). The CDR3 DNA reads as TGTGCCAGTAGTATCGCAGGGGACTATGGCTACACCTTC. Its translation: CASSIAGDYGYTF.